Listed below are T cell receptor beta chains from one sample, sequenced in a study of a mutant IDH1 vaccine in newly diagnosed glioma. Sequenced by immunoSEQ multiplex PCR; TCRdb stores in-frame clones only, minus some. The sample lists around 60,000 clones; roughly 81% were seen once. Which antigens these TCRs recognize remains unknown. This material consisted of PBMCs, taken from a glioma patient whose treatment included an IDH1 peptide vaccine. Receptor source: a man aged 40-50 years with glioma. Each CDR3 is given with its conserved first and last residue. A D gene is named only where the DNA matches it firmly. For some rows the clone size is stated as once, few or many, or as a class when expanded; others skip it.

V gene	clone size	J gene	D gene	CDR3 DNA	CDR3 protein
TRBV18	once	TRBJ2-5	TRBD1	TGTGCCAGCTCGACAGGGATTTCGGAGACCCAGTACTTC	CASSTGISETQYF
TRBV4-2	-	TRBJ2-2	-	TGTGCCAGCAGCCAAGGGCAGGAGTACACCGGGGAGCTGTTTTTT	CASSQGQEYTGELFF
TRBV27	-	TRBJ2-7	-	TGTGCCAGCAGTAGCCTCCCCCGGGCACCCCCCCTCTACGAGCAGTACTTC	CASSSLPRAPPLYEQYF
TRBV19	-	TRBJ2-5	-	TGTACCAGTAGTATGGAAGGAAAGACCCAGTACTTC	CTSSMEGKTQYF
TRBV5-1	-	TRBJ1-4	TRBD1	TGCGCCAGCAGCTGGGACAGTGAAAAACTGTTTTTT	CASSWDSEKLFF
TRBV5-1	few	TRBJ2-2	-	TGCGCCAGCAGCTTGGACACTAACACCGGGGAGCTGTTTTTT	CASSLDTNTGELFF
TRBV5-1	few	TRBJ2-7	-	TGCGCCAGCAGCTTGACGGGAAAGGGCTACGAGCAGTACTTC	CASSLTGKGYEQYF
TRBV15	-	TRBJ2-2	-	TGTGCCACCGGAAGCATCTCCAACACCGGGGAGCTGTTTTTT	CATGSISNTGELFF
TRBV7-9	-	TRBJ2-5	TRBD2	TGTGCCAGCAGCTTTACCCCTCGACTAGCGGACCAAGAGACCCAGTACTTC	CASSFTPRLADQETQYF
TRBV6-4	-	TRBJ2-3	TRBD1	TGTGCCAGCAGTGACGGGACAGGGGAAGCAGATACGCAGTATTTT	CASSDGTGEADTQYF
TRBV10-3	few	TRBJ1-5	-	TGTGCCATCAGTGAAAGCAGGTTCAATCAGCCCCAGCATTTT	CAISESRFNQPQHF
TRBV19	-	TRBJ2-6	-	TGTGCCAGTAGTACTGGGGCCAACGTCCTGACTTTC	CASSTGANVLTF
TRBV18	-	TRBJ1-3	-	TGTGCCAGCTCCCCAGGCGGTGGCTCTGGAAACACCATATATTTT	CASSPGGGSGNTIYF
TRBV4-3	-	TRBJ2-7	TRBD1	TGCGCCAGCAGCCAAGATAGGGGACAGTTATCCTACGAGCAGTACTTC	CASSQDRGQLSYEQYF
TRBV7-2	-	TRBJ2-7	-	TGTGCCAGCAGCTTTAATCACGAGCAGTACTTC	CASSFNHEQYF
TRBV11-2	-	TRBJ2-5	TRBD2	TGTGCCAGCAGCCTATTACTAGCGGGGGGGCAAGAGACCCAGTACTTC	CASSLLLAGGQETQYF
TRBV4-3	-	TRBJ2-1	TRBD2	TGCGCCAGCAGCCAAGCAATACTAGCGGGGGGGCGTAATGAGCAGTTCTTC	CASSQAILAGGRNEQFF
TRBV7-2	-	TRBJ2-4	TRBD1	TGTGCCAGCAGCGTTGCCGGGACAGTCTTCACGGGAAACATTCAGTACTTC	CASSVAGTVFTGNIQYF
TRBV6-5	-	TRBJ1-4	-	TGTGCCAGCAGGGCGGGGGAAAAACTGTTTTTT	CASRAGEKLFF
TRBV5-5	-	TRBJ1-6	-	TGTGCCAGCAGCTTGGGGCAGGATTACTCACCCCTCCACTTT	CASSLGQDYSPLHF
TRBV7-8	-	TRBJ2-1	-	TGTGCCAGCAGCCCCACCCGGGACAACCGTTACAATGAGCAGTTCTTC	CASSPTRDNRYNEQFF
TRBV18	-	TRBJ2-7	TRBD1	TGTGCCAGCTCACCGCCAGGGGGATCCGAGCAGTACTTC	CASSPPGGSEQYF
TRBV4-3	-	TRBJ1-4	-	TGCGCCAGCAGCCAAGATAGAGCTTATGAAAAACTGTTTTTT	CASSQDRAYEKLFF
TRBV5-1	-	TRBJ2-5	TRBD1	TGCGCCAGCAGCCCCCTGACAGGGGCTGGGGAGACCCAGTACTTC	CASSPLTGAGETQYF
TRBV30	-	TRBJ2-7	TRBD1	TGTGCCTGGAGGGCATCCGGGACAGGGTTGTACGAGCAGTACTTC	CAWRASGTGLYEQYF